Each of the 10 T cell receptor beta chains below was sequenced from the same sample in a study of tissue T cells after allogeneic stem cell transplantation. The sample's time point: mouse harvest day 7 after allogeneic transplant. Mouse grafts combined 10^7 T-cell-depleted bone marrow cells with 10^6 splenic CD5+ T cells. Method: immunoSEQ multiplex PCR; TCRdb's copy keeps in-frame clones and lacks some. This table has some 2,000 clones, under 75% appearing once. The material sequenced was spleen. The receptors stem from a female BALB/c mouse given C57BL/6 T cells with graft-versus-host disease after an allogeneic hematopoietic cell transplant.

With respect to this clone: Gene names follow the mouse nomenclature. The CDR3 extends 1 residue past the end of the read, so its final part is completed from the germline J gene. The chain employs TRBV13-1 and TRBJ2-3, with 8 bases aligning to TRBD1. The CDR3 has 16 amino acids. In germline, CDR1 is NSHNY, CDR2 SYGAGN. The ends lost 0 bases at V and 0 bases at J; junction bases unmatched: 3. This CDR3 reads CASSDEDRASAETLYF. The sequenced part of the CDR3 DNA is TGTGCCAGCAGTGATGAGGACAGGGCTAGTGCAGAAACGCTGTAT.

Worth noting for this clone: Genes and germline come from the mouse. CDR3 DNA (partial): TGTGCCAGCGGGGACAACTATGAACAGTAC. Its translation: CASGDNYEQY. The entire CDR3 is CASGDNYEQYF. The chain carries TRBV19 and TRBJ2-7; TRBD1 is a possible D gene (6 bases). Read sequence stops 1 residue before the CDR3 end, and the germline J gene provides the missing end. CDR1 and CDR2 (germline): FNHDT, SITEND (reference sequence). V shed 7 bases and J shed 3 bases, with 8 bases lying between them. This CDR3 is 11 amino acids long.

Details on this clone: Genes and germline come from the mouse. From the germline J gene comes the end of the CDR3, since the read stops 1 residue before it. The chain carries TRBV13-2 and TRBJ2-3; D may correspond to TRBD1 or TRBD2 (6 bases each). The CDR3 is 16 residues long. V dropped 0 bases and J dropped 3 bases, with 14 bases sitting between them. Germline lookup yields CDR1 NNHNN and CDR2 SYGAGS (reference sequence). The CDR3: CASGDATGARAETLYF. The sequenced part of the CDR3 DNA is TGTGCCAGCGGTGATGCAACGGGGGCGCGAGCAGAAACGCTGTAT.

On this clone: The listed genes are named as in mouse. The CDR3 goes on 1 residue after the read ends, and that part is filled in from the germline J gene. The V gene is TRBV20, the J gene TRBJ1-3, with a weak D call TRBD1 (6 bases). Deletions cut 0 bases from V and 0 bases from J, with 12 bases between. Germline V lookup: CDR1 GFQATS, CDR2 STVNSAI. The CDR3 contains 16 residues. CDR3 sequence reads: CGARDRDKDSGNTLYF. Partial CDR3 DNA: TGTGGTGCTAGGGATCGGGACAAAGATTCTGGAAATACGCTCTAT.

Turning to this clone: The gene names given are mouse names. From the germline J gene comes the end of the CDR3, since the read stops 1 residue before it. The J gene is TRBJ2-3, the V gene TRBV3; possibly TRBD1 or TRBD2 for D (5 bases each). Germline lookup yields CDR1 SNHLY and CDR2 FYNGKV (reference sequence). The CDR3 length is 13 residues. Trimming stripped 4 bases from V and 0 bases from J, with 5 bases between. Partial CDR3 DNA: TGTGCCAGCAGCTGGGGGAGTGCAGAAACGCTGTAT. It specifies CASSWGSAETLY. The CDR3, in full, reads CASSWGSAETLYF.

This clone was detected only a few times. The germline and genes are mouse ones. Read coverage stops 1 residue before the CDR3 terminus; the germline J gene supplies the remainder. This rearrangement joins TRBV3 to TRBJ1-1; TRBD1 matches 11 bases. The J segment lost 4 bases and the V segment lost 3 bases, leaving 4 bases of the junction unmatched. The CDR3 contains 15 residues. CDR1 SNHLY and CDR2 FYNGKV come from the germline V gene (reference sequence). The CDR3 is CASSFGTGGGTEVFF. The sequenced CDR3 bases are TGTGCCAGCAGCTTCGGGACAGGGGGTGGCACAGAAGTCTTC.

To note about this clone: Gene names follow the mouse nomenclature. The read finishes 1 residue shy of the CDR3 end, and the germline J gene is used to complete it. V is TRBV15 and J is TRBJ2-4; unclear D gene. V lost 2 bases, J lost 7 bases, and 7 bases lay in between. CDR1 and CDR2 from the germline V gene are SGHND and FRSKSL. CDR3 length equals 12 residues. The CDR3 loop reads CASSLNSYTLYF. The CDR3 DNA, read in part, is TGTGCCAGCAGTTTAAACAGCTACACCTTGTAC.

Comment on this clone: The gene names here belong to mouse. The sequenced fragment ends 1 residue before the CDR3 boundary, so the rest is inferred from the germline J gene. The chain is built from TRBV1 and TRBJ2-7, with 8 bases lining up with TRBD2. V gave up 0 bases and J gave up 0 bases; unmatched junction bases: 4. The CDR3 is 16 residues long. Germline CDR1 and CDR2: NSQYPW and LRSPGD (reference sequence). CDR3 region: CTCSADKLGASYEQYF. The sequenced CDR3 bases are TGCACCTGCAGTGCAGATAAACTGGGGGCCTCCTATGAACAGTAC.

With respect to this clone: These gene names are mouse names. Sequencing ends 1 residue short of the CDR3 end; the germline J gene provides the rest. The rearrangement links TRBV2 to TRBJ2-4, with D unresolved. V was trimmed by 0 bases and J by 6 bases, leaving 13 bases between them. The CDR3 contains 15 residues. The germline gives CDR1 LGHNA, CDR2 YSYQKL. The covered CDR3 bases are TGTGCCAGCAGCCAAGATAGCGGGAAGAGGAACACCTTGTAC. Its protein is CASSQDSGKRNTLY. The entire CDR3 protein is CASSQDSGKRNTLYF. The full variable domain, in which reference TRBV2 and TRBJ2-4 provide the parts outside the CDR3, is DPKIIQKPKYLVAVTGSEKILICEQYLGHNAMYWYRQSAKKPLEFMFSYSYQKLMDNQTASSRFQPQSSKKNHLDLQITALKPDDSATYFCASSQDSGKRNTLYFGAGTRLSVL.

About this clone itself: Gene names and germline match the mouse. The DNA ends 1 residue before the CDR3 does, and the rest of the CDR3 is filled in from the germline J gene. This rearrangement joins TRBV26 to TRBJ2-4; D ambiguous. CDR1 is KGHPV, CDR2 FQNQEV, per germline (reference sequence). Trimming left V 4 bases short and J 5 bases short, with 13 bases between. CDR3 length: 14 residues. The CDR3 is CASSPPGHGNTLYF. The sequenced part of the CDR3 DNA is TGTGCCAGCAGTCCTCCCGGGCACGGAAACACCTTGTAC.